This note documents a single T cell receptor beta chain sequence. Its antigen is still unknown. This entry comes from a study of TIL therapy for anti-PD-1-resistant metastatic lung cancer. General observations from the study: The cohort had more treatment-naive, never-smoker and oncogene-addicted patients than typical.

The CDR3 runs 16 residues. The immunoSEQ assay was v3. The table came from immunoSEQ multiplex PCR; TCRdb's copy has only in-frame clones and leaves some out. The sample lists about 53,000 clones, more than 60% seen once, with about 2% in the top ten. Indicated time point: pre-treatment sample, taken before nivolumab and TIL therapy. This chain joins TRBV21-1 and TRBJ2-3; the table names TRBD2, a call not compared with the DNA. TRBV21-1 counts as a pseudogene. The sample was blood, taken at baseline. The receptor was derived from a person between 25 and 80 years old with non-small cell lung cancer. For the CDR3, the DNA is TGTGCCAGCAGCAAAGTCCTAGCGGGGTGCACAGATACGCAGTATTTT. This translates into CASSKVLAGCTDTQYF.